What follows are 25 T cell receptor beta chains derived from one specimen sequenced in a study of CD8+CD57+ T cells in acquired aplastic anemia. CD8+CD57+ cell expansion had been shown by flow cytometry in patients chosen for sequencing. According to the study, genomic DNA was the template for TCR beta VDJ and CDR3 profiling. Via MiXCR, TCRdb re-called the reads, giving one row per CDR3 protein. The sample carries approximately 180,000 distinct CDR3 sequences, 47% recorded once. The source material was sorted CD4+, CD8+, or CD8+CD57+ T cells (not recorded which) from PBMCs. Receptor source: a human donor with aplastic anemia.

The rearrangement links TRBV24-1 to TRBJ2-2, with D unclear. V was shortened by 4 bases and J by 8 bases, with 10 bases between the two germline ends. The CDR3 is made up of 13 amino acids. Germline CDR1 is KGHDR and CDR2 is SFDVKD. The CDR3, as DNA: TGTGCCACCAGTGAGGGTGGTTCAGGGGAGCTGTTTTTT. The encoded protein is CATSEGGSGELFF.

This clonotype was observed at least ten times. The chain links TRBV20-1 to TRBJ2-2; the D gene is possibly TRBD2 (6 bases). Trimming pared 4 bases from V and 4 bases from J, leaving 16 bases between. Germline assignment: CDR1 DFQATT and CDR2 SNEGSKA (reference sequence). The CDR3 covers 15 residues. The CDR3 reads CSATVRGSGTGELFF. The CDR3 DNA follows: TGCAGTGCTACCGTGCGGGGATCGGGCACCGGGGAGCTGTTTTTT.

This clonotype has ten or more counts. The chain carries TRBV19 and TRBJ2-6; 8 nucleotides agree with TRBD1. The CDR3 sequence is 15 residues long. V lost 9 bases to trimming and J lost 0 bases; unmatched junction nucleotides: 4. The germline CDR1 and CDR2 sequences are LNHDA and SQIVND (reference sequence). The CDR3 DNA is TGTGCCAGCCTCCAGGGGGCCTCTGGGGCCAACGTCCTGACTTTC. This sequence encodes CASLQGASGANVLTF.

This clonotype was recorded a few times. CDR3 region: CAHKPGVETQYF. The CDR3 nucleotides read TGTGCCCACAAACCCGGAGTGGAGACCCAGTACTTC. The chain combines TRBV24-1 with TRBJ2-5, with no clear D. The V gene lost 12 bases and the J gene lost 5 bases, with 15 bases spanning the gap. This CDR3 contains 12 residues. Germline CDR1 is KGHDR and CDR2 is SFDVKD.

This clonotype occurred a few times. CDR3 protein: CSARGTVSYNSPLHF. The CDR3 DNA is TGCAGTGCTAGGGGGACTGTCTCCTATAATTCACCCCTCCACTTT. The gene calls are TRBV20-1 and TRBJ1-6; maybe TRBD1 (5 bases). The CDR3 totals 15 residues. V lost 3 bases to trimming and J lost 0 bases, with 9 bases between them. The germline V gene encodes CDR1 DFQATT and CDR2 SNEGSKA (reference sequence).

The chain joins TRBV20-1 to TRBJ1-2; 8 bases match TRBD1. After removal of 1 base from V and 2 bases from J, the junction contained 12 bases not matched to a gene. Germline values: CDR1 DFQATT, CDR2 SNEGSKA (reference sequence). The CDR3 runs 17 residues. The CDR3 nucleotides read TGCAGTGCTAGAGCATTATTTCCGACAGGGGTAAACTATGGCTACACCTTC. Translated, it gives CSARALFPTGVNYGYTF.

This clonotype was seen ten or more times. The chain couples TRBV20-1 to TRBJ1-4, with 8 bases aligning to TRBD1. Germline assignment: CDR1 DFQATT and CDR2 SNEGSKA (reference sequence). V lost 1 base to trimming and J lost 7 bases; unmatched junction nucleotides: 8. The CDR3 contains 15 residues. The chain's CDR3 is CSARVAGGRGEKLFF. CDR3 coding DNA: TGCAGTGCTAGAGTCGCAGGGGGCAGAGGTGAAAAACTGTTTTTT.

The CDR3 region is CASSIGGGSYEQYF. CDR3 sequence (DNA): TGTGCCAGTAGTATAGGCGGTGGGTCCTACGAGCAGTACTTC. This sequence joins TRBV19 and TRBJ2-7, with D hard to call. The length of the CDR3 is 14 residues. The V gene lost 1 base and the J gene lost 1 base, with 8 bases spanning the gap. The germline V gene has CDR1 LNHDA and CDR2 SQIVND (reference sequence).

This clonotype has ten or more counts. The chain links TRBV19 to TRBJ1-1; 7 nucleotides line up with TRBD1. V was clipped by 5 bases and J by 1 base; unmatched bases: 19. Germline V gives CDR1 LNHDA, CDR2 SQIVND (reference sequence). CDR3 length equals 19 residues. DNA of the CDR3: TGTGCCAGTAGTCCCCTCCGGACAGGAGCTAACAAAAGGAACACTGAAGCTTTCTTT. Protein sequence: CASSPLRTGANKRNTEAFF.

Remarks on this clonotype: This CDR3 fails to terminate in the conserved phenylalanine or tryptophan, so it likely reflects a read error. The chain has TRBV10-3 and TRBJ1-5; possibly TRBD1 for D (6 bases). V lost 8 bases, J lost 9 bases, and 23 bases lay in between. Germline V gives CDR1 ENHRY, CDR2 SYGVKD. The CDR3 extends over 15 amino acids. This CDR3 reads CAIRFEGGSSRPQHL. DNA for the CDR3: TGTGCCATCCGCTTTGAGGGGGGCTCCTCTCGGCCCCAGCATCTT.

V is TRBV7-4 and J is TRBJ2-7, with 7 bases aligning to TRBD1. The ends lost 5 bases at V and 4 bases at J; junction bases unmatched: 2. Germline V gene lookup returns CDR1 SGHVT and CDR2 SQSDAQ. The CDR3 is 12 residues long. In nucleotides, the CDR3 is TGTGCCAGCAGCCCGGACAGGTACGAGCAGTACTTC. This translates into CASSPDRYEQYF.

This chain connects TRBV15 to TRBJ1-6, with TRBD1 as a possible D gene (6 bases). Between the trimmed V and J ends, which lost 0 bases and 7 bases, there was a span of 16 bases. Germline V lookup: CDR1 LNHNV, CDR2 YYDKDF (reference sequence). The length of the CDR3 is 17 residues. CDR3 residues: CATSRDPPGGGNSPLHF. In DNA form, the CDR3 reads TGTGCCACCAGCAGAGATCCGCCAGGCGGGGGCAATTCACCCCTCCACTTT. Using reference TRBV15 and TRBJ1-6 for the parts outside the CDR3, the full variable domain is DAMVIQNPRYQVTQFGKPVTLSCSQTLNHNVMYWYQQKSSQAPKLLFHYYDKDFNNEADTPDNFQSRRPNTSFCFLDIRSPGLGDTAMYLCATSRDPPGGGNSPLHFGNGTRLTVT.

Note on this clonotype: Compared with germline, one end of the junction differs, possibly owing to a read error. The V call is TRBV7-7, the J call TRBJ1-1; no clear D gene. CDR1 is SSHAT and CDR2 is FNYEAQ in the germline V gene (reference sequence). The CDR3 spans 14 residues. Here the CDR3 reads CASSLSGKNTEAFF. CDR3 DNA sequence: TGTGCTAGCAGCTTATCCGGGAAAAACACTGAAGCTTTCTTT.

This clonotype has a count of ten or more. This rearrangement joins TRBV15 to TRBJ2-2; D is ambiguous. Trimming took off 1 base at V and 1 base at J, with 4 bases between the two ends. The CDR3 length is 14 residues. The germline gives CDR1 LNHNV, CDR2 YYDKDF (reference sequence). The CDR3 loop reads CATSRAENTGELFF. CDR3 in DNA: TGTGCCACCAGCAGAGCAGAGAACACCGGGGAGCTGTTTTTT.

The CDR3 region is CASSYRTGGGSGELFF. The CDR3 nucleotides read TGTGCCAGCAGTTACAGGACAGGGGGCGGGTCCGGGGAGCTGTTTTTT. V and J are TRBV6-5 and TRBJ2-2; the match to TRBD1 covers 11 bases. The CDR3 has 16 amino acids. Per germline, CDR1 MNHEY and CDR2 SVGAGI. V gave up 2 bases and J gave up 6 bases; unmatched junction bases: 5.

This clonotype was counted many times. V is TRBV20-1 and J is TRBJ2-5, with a possible D match to TRBD2 (6 bases). The CDR3 is 15 amino acids. Deletions cut 3 bases from V and 5 bases from J, with 19 bases between. Germline assignment: CDR1 DFQATT and CDR2 SNEGSKA (reference sequence). CDR3 sequence reads: CSASEAASVRETQYF. DNA for the CDR3: TGCAGTGCTAGTGAGGCGGCTAGCGTTAGGGAGACCCAGTACTTC.

The chain uses TRBV6-2 or TRBV6-3 and TRBJ2-2, with D uncertain. This CDR3 has 15 residues. V shed 6 bases and J shed 0 bases, with 11 bases lying between them. In germline, CDR1 is MNHEY, CDR2 SVGEGT. CDR3: CASSLLLANTGELFF. The CDR3 region has the DNA TGTGCCAGCAGCCTACTCCTCGCGAACACCGGGGAGCTGTTTTTT.

This clonotype was detected a few times. The chain uses TRBV6-5 and TRBJ2-4; a weak D match, TRBD1 (5 bases). The CDR3 is 11 residues long. Germline CDR1 reads MNHEY; CDR2 reads SVGAGI. Trimming took off 1 base at V and 11 bases at J, with 6 bases between the two ends. CDR3 amino acids: CASSYLGVQYF. The CDR3 DNA reads TGTGCCAGCAGTTACTTAGGGGTTCAGTACTTC.

This clonotype was recorded at least ten times. The CDR3 DNA reads TGTGCCAGCAGTGCGGACAGGGGCCGCTTCTACGAGCAGTACTTC. Translation gives CASSADRGRFYEQYF. The gene calls are TRBV6-1 and TRBJ2-7; 9 nucleotides match TRBD1. Per germline, CDR1 MNHNS and CDR2 SASEGT. Losses at the gene ends were 4 bases for V and 3 bases for J; bases not matched to a gene: 7. The CDR3 totals 15 residues.

This clonotype occurred many times. V usage is TRBV24-1 and J usage is TRBJ1-4; D gene unclear. The germline CDR1 and CDR2 sequences are KGHDR and SFDVKD. Trimming cost V 8 bases and J 7 bases, with 16 bases left between them. The CDR3 is 14 residues long. The CDR3 DNA reads as TGTGCCACCATCGGACCCAAATGTAGTGAAAAACTGTTTTTT. Amino acid sequence: CATIGPKCSEKLFF.

The V and J genes are TRBV24-1 and TRBJ2-5; weak D call: TRBD1 (5 bases). V was clipped by 6 bases and J by 4 bases, with 17 bases between them. This CDR3 is 15 amino acids long. Per the germline V gene, CDR1 is KGHDR and CDR2 is SFDVKD. DNA for the CDR3: TGTGCCACCAGTCCTCCAGGGAAGGGTGGAGAGACCCAGTACTTC. Its protein is CATSPPGKGGETQYF.

The chain uses TRBV7-3 and TRBJ2-2, with no clear D. The V end lost 4 bases, the J end lost 8 bases, and 11 bases lay between the germline ends. CDR1 SGHTA and CDR2 FQGTGA come from the germline V gene. There are 13 residues in the CDR3. The chain's CDR3 is CASSSPLRGELFF. CDR3 coding DNA: TGTGCCAGCAGCTCCCCCCTTCGTGGGGAGCTGTTTTTT.

V gene TRBV5-5 combines with J gene TRBJ1-6; 9 positions match TRBD1. Per the germline V gene, CDR1 is SGHKS and CDR2 is YYEKEE (reference sequence). V dropped 3 bases and J dropped 7; count of bases not matched to a gene: 8. This CDR3 spans 16 amino acids. This CDR3 is CASSSSGQGPNSPLHF. CDR3 nucleotides: TGTGCCAGCAGCTCCTCGGGACAGGGTCCGAATTCACCCCTCCACTTT.

A word on this clonotype: A read error may be the cause here, since a much bigger clone is one base away. In this CDR3 the conserved last residue, phenylalanine or tryptophan, is missing, so a read error is likely. The chain joins TRBV11-2 to TRBJ2-5; D may be TRBD2 (6 bases). This CDR3 is 13 amino acids long. Per the germline V gene, CDR1 is SGHAT and CDR2 is FQNNGV. V lost 5 bases, J lost 5 bases, and 12 bases lay in between. CDR3 protein: CASSLRGLETQYY. Written as DNA, the CDR3 is TGTGCCAGCAGCCTGCGGGGCCTGGAGACCCAGTACTAC.

The V and J genes are TRBV19 and TRBJ1-1, with no clear D. The CDR3 is 14 amino acids. Germline CDR1 LNHDA, CDR2 SQIVND (reference sequence). Trimming pared 3 bases from V and 2 bases from J, leaving 10 bases between. Here the CDR3 reads CASSIQDGNTEAFF. CDR3 nucleotides: TGTGCCAGTAGTATCCAGGACGGAAACACTGAAGCTTTCTTT.